Below, 23 T cell receptor beta chains from the same sample are listed, as sequenced in a study of early stage breast cancer tumors. The repertoire was sequenced with immunoSEQ multiplex PCR; TCRdb's copy has only in-frame clones and lacks some. The sample lists about 9,100 clones, around 60% occurring once. The sequencing sample was made of breast tumor tissue. These receptors were obtained from a person aged 55-75 years with breast cancer.

The chain employs TRBV5-1 and TRBJ1-5; D is possibly TRBD1 (6 bases). CDR1 and CDR2 (germline): SGHRS, YFSETQ. The V end lost 4 bases, the J end lost 3 bases, and 14 bases lay between the germline ends. This CDR3 has 15 amino acids. CDR3 sequence: CASSPDSGANQPQHF. Written as DNA, the CDR3 is TGCGCCAGCAGCCCGGACAGTGGGGCCAATCAGCCCCAGCATTTT.

The gene calls are TRBV6-5 and TRBJ1-1, with D uncertain. V lost 6 bases and J lost 2, with 13 bases in between. The CDR3 length is 14 residues. Germline V lookup: CDR1 MNHEY, CDR2 SVGAGI. The CDR3 is CASRTRGSNTEAFF. The CDR3 DNA reads TGTGCCAGCAGGACCCGGGGATCTAACACTGAAGCTTTCTTT.

This clone was found once. V usage is TRBV5-5 and J usage is TRBJ1-3; D ambiguous. Trimming removed 4 bases from V and 6 bases from J, with 20 bases in between. The CDR3 consists of 16 residues. Germline V gene data show CDR1 as SGHKS and CDR2 as YYEKEE (reference sequence). As DNA, the CDR3 is TGTGCCAGCAGCCAAGACGTCATTCAGTTGCCAAACACCATATATTTT. This translates into CASSQDVIQLPNTIYF.

This chain connects TRBV25-1 to TRBJ2-2; TRBD1 matches 7 bases. V was clipped by 5 bases and J by 7 bases; unmatched bases: 10. CDR1 and CDR2 (germline): MGHDK, SYGVNS. CDR3 length: 15 amino acids. CDR3: CASSPSQGSGGELFF. The CDR3 DNA sequence: TGTGCCAGCAGTCCCTCACAGGGGTCGGGCGGGGAGCTGTTTTTT.

In its sample, this clone was seen once. The CDR3 DNA reads TGTGCCAGTAGTATAGTAGGACGCGCTGAAGCTTTCTTT. This sequence encodes CASSIVGRAEAFF. The chain is built from TRBV19 and TRBJ1-1, with D hard to call. Germline CDR1 LNHDA, CDR2 SQIVND (reference sequence). The germline V and J ends were trimmed by 1 base and 6 bases, with 9 bases remaining between them. The CDR3 is 13 amino acids. The full variable domain, its missing parts supplied by reference TRBV19 and TRBJ1-1, is DGGITQSPKYLFRKEGQNVTLSCEQNLNHDAMYWYRQDPGQGLRLIYYSQIVNDFQKGDIAEGYSVSREKKESFPLTVTSAQKNPTAFYLCASSIVGRAEAFFGQGTRLTVV.

The V gene is TRBV5-4, the J gene TRBJ2-2; D remains unclear. V lost 0 bases to trimming and J lost 5 bases, with 11 bases between them. The CDR3 is 15 residues long. Germline loops: CDR1 SGHNT, CDR2 YYREEE (reference sequence). In DNA, the CDR3 is TGTGCCAGCAGCTTGGGGGCAGGACCGACCGGGGAGCTGTTTTTT. Its translation is CASSLGAGPTGELFF.

V is TRBV6-4 and J is TRBJ2-3; 10 bases line up with TRBD2. J gave up 7 bases and V 2 bases, and 6 bases lay outside the gene matches. There are 15 residues in the CDR3. The germline V gene encodes CDR1 MRHNA and CDR2 SNTAGT. CDR3 sequence reads: CASSDQAGGPYTQYF. The CDR3 DNA sequence: TGTGCCAGCAGTGACCAAGCGGGGGGGCCATATACGCAGTATTTT.

The chain carries TRBV7-9 and TRBJ2-5, with 10 positions matching TRBD2. With 5 bases clipped from V and 5 bases from J, the junction kept 14 bases outside the gene matches. This CDR3 has 17 amino acids. Germline V gene data show CDR1 as SEHNR and CDR2 as FQNEAQ (reference sequence). In nucleotides, the CDR3 is TGTGCCAGCAGCCCAACTAGGCTAGCGGGAGTCTGGGAGACCCAGTACTTC. This translates into CASSPTRLAGVWETQYF.

The chain employs TRBV7-8 and TRBJ2-3; tentative D call: TRBD2 (6 bases). The CDR3 spans 14 residues. Germline values: CDR1 SGHVS, CDR2 FQNEAQ. Trimming took off 7 bases at V and 4 bases at J, with 15 bases between the two ends. The CDR3 reads CASTLGGPADTQYF. CDR3 sequence (DNA): TGTGCCAGCACCCTGGGGGGTCCGGCAGATACGCAGTATTTT.

The gene calls are TRBV19 and TRBJ1-1; D is possibly TRBD1 (5 bases). The CDR3 extends over 15 amino acids. The germline V gene has CDR1 LNHDA and CDR2 SQIVND (reference sequence). V was pared by 6 bases and J by 4 bases, with 18 bases between. CDR3 amino acids: CASRTRRDGSTEAFF. For the CDR3, the DNA is TGTGCCAGTAGGACTCGCCGGGACGGCAGCACTGAAGCTTTCTTT.

The rearrangement uses TRBV5-1 and TRBJ2-7; D remains unclear. The ends were cut back, 0 bases at V and 6 bases at J, with 10 bases in the middle. This CDR3 contains 13 residues. Per germline, CDR1 SGHRS and CDR2 YFSETQ. The DNA of the CDR3 is TGCGCCAGCAGCTTGGCCGGCTGGGGCGAGCAGTACTTC. Translated, it gives CASSLAGWGEQYF.

CDR3 in DNA: TGTGCCAGCAGCTTAACGGAGGGAACCTACAATGAGCAGTTCTTC. This translates into CASSLTEGTYNEQFF. The chain carries TRBV7-2 and TRBJ2-1, with D perhaps TRBD2 (6 bases). This CDR3 has 15 amino acids. V was shortened by 2 bases and J by 2 bases, with 10 bases between the two germline ends. CDR1 is SGHTA and CDR2 is FQGNSA in the germline V gene.

The rearrangement uses TRBV7-9 and TRBJ2-1; TRBD2 is a possible D gene (5 bases). V lost 0 bases and J lost 6, with 9 bases in between. Germline assignment: CDR1 SEHNR and CDR2 FQNEAQ (reference sequence). CDR3 length: 14 amino acids. The DNA for the CDR3 is TGTGCCAGCAGCTTAGCAGGACTTCTCAATGAGCAGTTCTTC. Translation: CASSLAGLLNEQFF. The entire variable domain, with the rest obtained from reference TRBV7-9 and TRBJ2-1, is as follows: DTGVSQNPRHKITKRGQNVTFRCDPISEHNRLYWYRQTLGQGPEFLTYFQNEAQLEKSRLLSDRFSAERPKGSFSTLEIQRTEQGDSAMYLCASSLAGLLNEQFFGPGTRLTVL.

V gene TRBV25-1 combines with J gene TRBJ2-3; D not resolved. CDR1 and CDR2 from the germline V gene are MGHDK and SYGVNS. The ends were cut back, 0 bases at V and 3 bases at J, with 7 bases in the middle. The CDR3 is 14 amino acids. The CDR3 sequence: CASSEYGRTDTQYF. The DNA of the CDR3 is TGTGCCAGCAGTGAATATGGAAGGACAGATACGCAGTATTTT.

V usage is TRBV19 and J usage is TRBJ2-1, with 10 bases matching TRBD1. CDR3 size: 15 residues. The V and J ends lost 3 bases and 6 bases, in that order; junction bases with no gene match: 5. CDR1 is LNHDA and CDR2 is SQIVND in the germline V gene (reference sequence). Written as DNA, the CDR3 is TGTGCCAGTAGTATTCCGGGACAGGGGTCCAATGAGCAGTTCTTC. Protein product: CASSIPGQGSNEQFF.

The chain employs TRBV18 and TRBJ1-6; D is undetermined. This CDR3 has 12 amino acids. Trimming took off 2 bases at V and 5 bases at J, with 1 base between the two ends. Per the germline V gene, CDR1 is KGHSH and CDR2 is LQKENI. The CDR3 DNA follows: TGTGCCAGCTCACCAGATAATTCACCCCTCCACTTT. Its protein is CASSPDNSPLHF.

This chain connects TRBV2 to TRBJ1-4, with D possibly TRBD1 on 5 matching bases. Germline V gene sequence: CDR1 SNHLY, CDR2 FYNNEI. Trimming stripped 5 bases from V and 4 bases from J, with 11 bases between. The CDR3 consists of 14 residues. The CDR3 spells CASSFRARNEKLFF. The DNA for the CDR3 is TGTGCCAGCAGTTTCAGGGCCCGTAATGAAAAACTGTTTTTT.

This clone has only a few counts. This chain joins TRBV4-1 and TRBJ2-3; D not resolved. The germline V and J ends were trimmed by 0 bases and 6 bases, with 16 bases remaining between them. The CDR3 length is 16 residues. CDR1 and CDR2 (germline): MGHRA, YSYEKL. DNA of the CDR3: TGCGCCAGCAGCCAAGAGGTCAACTCCCGATGGGATACGCAGTATTTT. It translates to CASSQEVNSRWDTQYF.

This chain connects TRBV5-1 to TRBJ1-6; D remains unclear. CDR3 size: 15 residues. Looked up from germline, CDR1 is SGHRS and CDR2 is YFSETQ. V was pared by 0 bases and J by 5 bases, with 9 bases between. CDR3 DNA: TGCGCCAGCAGCTTGGAAGGGCAGAATAATTCACCCCTCCACTTT. Translation gives CASSLEGQNNSPLHF.

The chain employs TRBV28 and TRBJ1-5, with D possibly matching TRBD1 (5 bases). This CDR3 region has 12 residues. The V gene's germline CDR1 is MDHEN and CDR2 SYDVKM. Trimming left V 6 bases short and J 4 bases short, with 7 bases between. The CDR3: CASRAGNQPQHF. The CDR3 coding sequence is TGTGCCAGCAGAGCAGGGAATCAGCCCCAGCATTTT.

V usage is TRBV7-9 and J usage is TRBJ2-7, with D perhaps TRBD1 (6 bases). The CDR3 loop spans 11 amino acids. Per the germline V gene, CDR1 is SEHNR and CDR2 is FQNEAQ (reference sequence). V lost 5 bases and J lost 12, with 14 bases in between. Here the CDR3 DNA reads TGTGCCAGCAGCCTACAGGGAGTTCTGTACTTC. The encoded protein is CASSLQGVLYF. Full variable domain (missing parts from reference TRBV7-9 and TRBJ2-7): DTGVSQNPRHKITKRGQNVTFRCDPISEHNRLYWYRQTLGQGPEFLTYFQNEAQLEKSRLLSDRFSAERPKGSFSTLEIQRTEQGDSAMYLCASSLQGVLYFGPGTRLTVT.

The chain has TRBV2 and TRBJ1-1; D remains ambiguous. The V gene's germline CDR1 is SNHLY and CDR2 FYNNEI. Trimming removed 6 bases from V and 0 bases from J, with 8 bases in between. The CDR3 is 13 residues long. This chain's CDR3 is CASSYTVNTEAFF. In DNA, the CDR3 is TGTGCCAGCAGCTACACGGTGAACACTGAAGCTTTCTTT.

The V call is TRBV7-3, the J call TRBJ2-3, with 10 positions matching TRBD2. Germline values: CDR1 SGHTA, CDR2 FQGTGA. J was trimmed by 1 base and V by 4 bases; bases with no gene match: 5. The CDR3 covers 16 residues. The CDR3 sequence is CASSYTSGGGTDTQYF. DNA for the CDR3: TGTGCCAGCAGCTACACAAGCGGGGGGGGCACAGATACGCAGTATTTT.